Below are 13 T cell receptor beta chains sequenced from a single sample in a study of CD8 T cell repertoires and HIV-1 epitope variants. Only in-frame clones appear in the TCRdb table, and some are missing; sequencing was by immunoSEQ multiplex PCR. The table has a few thousand clones, 65% to 80% seen once; the top ten hold roughly 43%. Which antigens these TCRs recognize remains unknown. Specimen: cultured CD8+ T cells derived from PBMCs. These receptors were taken from a male donor with HIV.

The genes are TRBV28 and TRBJ2-7; 12 positions agree with TRBD1. Trimming removed 5 bases from V and 5 bases from J; junction bases left unmatched: 4. CDR1 MDHEN and CDR2 SYDVKM come from the germline V gene. This CDR3 contains 14 residues. In nucleotides, the CDR3 is TGTGCCAGCAGTACGGGACAGGGGGCGGACGAGCAGTACTTC. It yields the protein CASSTGQGADEQYF. Complete variable domain (other parts from reference TRBV28 and TRBJ2-7): DVKVTQSSRYLVKRTGEKVFLECVQDMDHENMFWYRQDPGLGLRLIYFSYDVKMKEKGDIPEGYSVSREKKERFSLILESASTNQTSMYLCASSTGQGADEQYFGPGTRLTVT.

The chain combines TRBV6-1 with TRBJ2-3; tentatively, D is TRBD2 (5 bases). Trimming removed 4 bases at V and 0 bases at J, with 20 bases between. This CDR3 region has 18 residues. Germline-derived CDR1 and CDR2 are MNHNS and SASEGT. This CDR3 reads CASSGVGRAPSSTDTQYF. For the CDR3, the DNA is TGTGCCAGCAGTGGGGTCGGGCGGGCCCCGTCTAGCACAGATACGCAGTATTTT.

V gene TRBV5-6 combines with J gene TRBJ2-5; 7 bases are shared with TRBD2. Trimming took 3 bases from V and 1 from J; bases not matched to a gene: 6. From germline, CDR1 is SGHDT and CDR2 YYEEEE. The CDR3 length is 15 residues. The CDR3 protein is CASSSGGYVQETQYF. The CDR3 DNA reads as TGTGCCAGCAGCTCGGGGGGTTATGTCCAAGAGACCCAGTACTTC.

The V call is TRBV11-3, the J call TRBJ1-1, with D unclear. There are 14 residues in the CDR3. Germline CDR1 SGHNT, CDR2 YENEEA. Trimming pared 1 base from V and 1 base from J, leaving 7 bases between. This chain's CDR3 is CASSLGPSNTEAFF. The CDR3 DNA reads TGTGCCAGCAGCTTAGGCCCGTCGAACACTGAAGCTTTCTTT.

This clone showed up just once. The rearrangement uses TRBV5-6 and TRBJ2-7, with unresolved D. This CDR3 spans 13 amino acids. Germline CDR1 and CDR2: SGHDT and YYEEEE. V was pared by 3 bases and J by 4 bases, with 11 bases between. The CDR3 protein is CASSSLHLYEQYF. CDR3 DNA sequence: TGTGCCAGCAGCTCGTTACATCTATACGAGCAGTACTTC.

V is TRBV7-9 and J is TRBJ2-7, with D perhaps TRBD1 (5 bases). CDR3 length equals 15 residues. Between the trimmed V and J ends, which lost 1 base and 5 bases, there was a span of 15 bases. CDR1 is SEHNR, CDR2 FQNEAQ, per germline (reference sequence). This chain's CDR3 is CASSLGQSLFDEQYF. The CDR3 DNA sequence: TGTGCCAGCAGCTTAGGACAGAGCCTATTTGACGAGCAGTACTTC.

J is TRBJ1-2 and V is TRBV28; TRBD1 might be the D (5 bases). V lost 3 bases and J 4 bases, leaving 12 bases between the germline ends. This CDR3 region has 14 residues. Germline CDR1 and CDR2: MDHEN and SYDVKM. DNA of the CDR3: TGTGCCAGCAGTTTCGGGGGAAACTCCTATGGCTACACCTTC. It yields the protein CASSFGGNSYGYTF.

CDR3 nucleotide sequence: TGCGCCAGCAGACTGGATCTGGGGGACGCCTACGAGCAGTACTTC. Its protein product is CASRLDLGDAYEQYF. The chain links TRBV23-1 to TRBJ2-7; D tentatively reads TRBD1 or TRBD2 (5 bases each). TRBV23-1 belongs to the ORF category, with a function that is uncertain. The CDR3 has 15 residues. V lost 6 bases and J lost 2, with 17 bases in between.

This chain joins TRBV4-1 and TRBJ2-1; 7 nucleotides agree with TRBD2. Germline loops: CDR1 MGHRA, CDR2 YSYEKL. This CDR3 has 16 amino acids. With 0 bases clipped from V and 0 bases from J, the junction kept 2 bases outside the gene matches. The CDR3 sequence: CASSQEPSGSYNEQFF. DNA of the CDR3: TGCGCCAGCAGCCAAGAACCTAGCGGCTCCTACAATGAGCAGTTCTTC.

The rearrangement links TRBV4-2 to TRBJ1-2; 7 bases fit TRBD1. The junction had 3 bases not matched to a gene; V was cut back by 1 base and J by 4 bases. Germline CDR1 LGHNA, CDR2 YNFKEQ. CDR3 length equals 14 residues. CDR3 coding DNA: TGTGCCAGCAGCCAAGTGAGGGACAGCTATGGCTACACCTTC. This codes for CASSQVRDSYGYTF.

The chain couples TRBV7-8 to TRBJ1-1; TRBD1 aligns across 7 bases. The length of the CDR3 is 15 residues. V shed 5 bases and J 0 bases; nucleotides not matched to a gene: 6. Germline CDR1 SGHVS, CDR2 FQNEAQ. The CDR3 bases are TGTGCCAGCAGCCCGTGGGACAGTCTGAACACTGAAGCTTTCTTT. It is translated as CASSPWDSLNTEAFF.

The chain employs TRBV11-2 and TRBJ2-1; D possibly uses TRBD1 or TRBD2 (5 bases each). Trimming pared 7 bases from V and 8 bases from J, leaving 21 bases between. Germline CDR1 is SGHAT and CDR2 is FQNNGV. This CDR3 comprises 15 residues. The CDR3 reads CASTKQRDPRDEQFF. Written as DNA, the CDR3 is TGTGCCAGCACTAAGCAGAGGGACCCCAGGGATGAGCAGTTCTTC.

The rearrangement joins TRBV7-9 to TRBJ2-3; D is unclear. The CDR3 covers 13 residues. Germline CDR1 is SEHNR and CDR2 is FQNEAQ (reference sequence). V gave up 5 bases and J gave up 2 bases, with 8 bases separating them. CDR3 sequence reads: CASSQSYTDTQYF. The CDR3 DNA sequence: TGTGCCAGCAGCCAATCCTACACAGATACGCAGTATTTT.